This T cell receptor (beta chain) came from a study of blood T cell repertoires in COVID-19. As for the study in general: Nucleic acid was either cDNA or gDNA, and it came from T cells, B-cell-depleted T cells, or PBMCs.

With 3 bases clipped from V and 6 bases from J, the junction kept 8 bases outside the gene matches. The CDR3 is 17 residues long. Germline CDR1 and CDR2: SGHDT and YYEEEE. A single count supports this clone. Per the original data handling: By means of reference gene primer amplification, nucleated cell counts were estimated. The repertoire was sequenced with immunoSEQ multiplex PCR; TCRdb's copy has only in-frame clones and lacks some. That table supplies the V and J calls and clone size; D and trimming were determined from the DNA. The table lists 67,000 or so clones, approximately 80% of them singletons, with about 0.83% in the top ten.

The chain uses TRBV5-6 and TRBJ2-4, with 14 bases that match TRBD2. What was sequenced was peripheral blood. This clonotype originated in a woman between 65 and 79 years old with acute or convalescent COVID-19. The CDR3 nucleotides are TGTGCCAGCAGCTCATCCGGGACTAGCGGGAGACTAAACATTCAGTACTTC. This codes for CASSSSGTSGRLNIQYF.